This TCR beta chain comes out of a study of cytotoxic CD8 clonotypes in ibrutinib-treated CLL. General study results and limits: Under therapy, public clonotypes either contracted or stayed stable, and they were uncommon. In comparison with age-matched healthy donors, baseline clonality was higher and tracked circulating CD8+ T-cell counts.

Libraries were prepared by immunoSEQ multiplex PCR; TCRdb keeps only in-frame clonotypes and omits some of them. The table has about 80,000 clones, 70% to 80% seen once. CDR1 is LGHNA, CDR2 YNFKEQ, per germline. V dropped 1 base and J dropped 3; count of bases not matched to a gene: 7. This CDR3 contains 16 residues. Comments on this clone: Its specificity is not known.

The clonotype originates from a human donor with chronic lymphocytic leukemia. The rearrangement links TRBV4-2 to TRBJ2-7, with 9 bases aligning to TRBD2. The material was PBMCs, obtained after 12 months of ibrutinib treatment. The CDR3 DNA reads as TGTGCCAGCAGCCAAGCCCCGGGACTAGCAGACTACGAGCAGTACTTC. As protein: CASSQAPGLADYEQYF.